Listed below are T cell receptor beta chains from one sample, sequenced in a study of blood T cells in healthy people across ages. MiXCR, run by TCRdb on the 5' RACE reads, gives a single entry per CDR3 protein. Of roughly 730,000 distinct CDR3 sequences in the sample, 56% were seen once. Sequencing was done on a sample of blood. Receptor source: a man aged 35-49 years in good health. The CDR3 runs from the conserved cysteine through the conserved F or W. The D gene is left open where the match is weak.

j_call	v_call	d_call	cdr3_aa
TRBJ1-4	TRBV12-3/TRBV12-4	-	CASRRAEGGNEKLFF
TRBJ2-4	TRBV10-3	TRBD1	CAISVGDRVHGQYF
-	TRBV20-1	-	CSARDSNGSAYEQYF
TRBJ1-2	TRBV29-1	-	CSVVTGGSYGYTF
TRBJ2-4	TRBV11-2	-	CASSLERENIQYF
TRBJ2-1	TRBV7-2	-	CASSSRPAAAEETQFF
-	TRBV11-3	-	CASSVAPGSETQYF
TRBJ2-1	TRBV4-2	-	CASSQDFDRSYNEQFF
TRBJ2-5	TRBV15	-	CATSRDVGETQYF
TRBJ2-1	TRBV29-1	-	CSLSNRGGYNEQFF
TRBJ2-3	TRBV20-1	TRBD2	CSARETLAGGADTQYF
TRBJ2-7	TRBV4-3	-	CASSQDQGSPYEQYF
TRBJ2-1	TRBV28	-	CASSLDGGASYNEQFF
TRBJ1-2	TRBV2	-	CASSDMGANYGYTF
-	TRBV21-1	-	CASSTLAGGNYEQYF
TRBJ2-3	TRBV6-6	TRBD2	CASSVGLAGGDTQYF
TRBJ1-2	TRBV27	-	CASSSHSAGTYGYTF
TRBJ2-1	TRBV5-6	-	CASSLGSGTSYNEQFF
TRBJ2-6	TRBV9	-	CASSVTDRSSGANVLTF
TRBJ2-2	TRBV9	-	CASSAISGELFF
TRBJ2-7	TRBV7-8	TRBD1	CASSLLRDRGGEQYF
TRBJ2-2	TRBV11-2	TRBD2	CASSLYRGSANTGELFF
-	TRBV9	-	CASSVEWSGKQETQYF
TRBJ2-1	TRBV6-2/TRBV6-3	TRBD1	CASRGTLKTGTGGNEQFF
TRBJ2-5	TRBV11-3	-	CASSHVRGQETQYF
TRBJ2-3	TRBV3-1	-	CASSLGATDTQYF
TRBJ2-3	TRBV3-1	TRBD1	CASSWTGGSTDTQYF
TRBJ2-3	TRBV5-6	-	CASSLGAGTQYF
TRBJ1-4	TRBV12-3/TRBV12-4	-	CASSPRRRGSGTNEKLFF
-	TRBV11-2	TRBD2	CASSSTSGRTHNEQYF
TRBJ2-2	TRBV4-2	-	CASSPDRFNTGELFF
TRBJ1-4	TRBV12-3/TRBV12-4	-	CASIGGAINEKLFF
TRBJ2-5	TRBV7-9	-	CASSALSPETQYF
TRBJ1-1	TRBV28	TRBD1	CASRRDRVTEAFF
TRBJ2-1	TRBV29-1	-	CSGKGGTYNEQFF
TRBJ2-5	TRBV25-1	TRBD1	CASSVGTGGIETQYF
TRBJ2-1	TRBV5-6	-	CASSVGGRSYNEQFF
TRBJ2-7	TRBV5-6	-	CASRLRRAGSSYEQYF
TRBJ2-5	TRBV18	-	CASSPGLETQYF
TRBJ2-2	TRBV7-3	-	CASSLDNTPGAGELFF
TRBJ2-5	TRBV20-1	-	CSATNDRTYQETQYF
TRBJ2-7	TRBV28	-	CASSLNPIGDEQYF
TRBJ1-1	TRBV5-1	TRBD1	CASSSLTGGWTEAFF
TRBJ2-5	TRBV25-1	-	CASSEYIAQAGIQYF
TRBJ2-7	TRBV5-1	TRBD1	CASSSAAGGTASYEQYF
TRBJ2-5	TRBV20-1	-	CSARGERVQETQYF
TRBJ1-1	TRBV6-2/TRBV6-3	-	CASSSYPIGPPNTEAFF
TRBJ1-4	TRBV10-3	-	CAISDQSHARDALNEKLFF
TRBJ2-5	TRBV4-3	TRBD2	CASSQNRGSETQYF
TRBJ2-5	TRBV12-5	-	CASALGWETQYF
TRBJ2-1	TRBV5-1	-	CASSFETDSSYNEQFF
TRBJ2-7	TRBV3-1	-	CASSQELSSYEQYF
TRBJ2-5	TRBV11-3	-	CASSSGFGQETQYF
TRBJ2-7	TRBV6-5	TRBD1	CASSYEGTGNEQYF